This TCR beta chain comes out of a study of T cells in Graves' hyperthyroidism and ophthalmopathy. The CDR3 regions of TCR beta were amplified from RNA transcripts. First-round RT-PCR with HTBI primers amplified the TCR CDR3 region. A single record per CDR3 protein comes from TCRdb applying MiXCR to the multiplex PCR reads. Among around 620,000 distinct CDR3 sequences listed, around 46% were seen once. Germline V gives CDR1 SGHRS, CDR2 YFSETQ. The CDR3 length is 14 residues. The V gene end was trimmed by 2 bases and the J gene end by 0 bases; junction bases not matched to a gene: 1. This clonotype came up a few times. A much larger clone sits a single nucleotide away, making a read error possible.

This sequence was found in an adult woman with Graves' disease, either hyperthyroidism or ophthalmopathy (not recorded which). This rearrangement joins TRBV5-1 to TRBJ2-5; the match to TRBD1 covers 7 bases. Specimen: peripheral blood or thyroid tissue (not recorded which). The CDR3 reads CASSLQGYQETQYF. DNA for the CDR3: TGCGCCAGCAGCTTACAGGGGTACCAAGAGACCCAGTACTTC.